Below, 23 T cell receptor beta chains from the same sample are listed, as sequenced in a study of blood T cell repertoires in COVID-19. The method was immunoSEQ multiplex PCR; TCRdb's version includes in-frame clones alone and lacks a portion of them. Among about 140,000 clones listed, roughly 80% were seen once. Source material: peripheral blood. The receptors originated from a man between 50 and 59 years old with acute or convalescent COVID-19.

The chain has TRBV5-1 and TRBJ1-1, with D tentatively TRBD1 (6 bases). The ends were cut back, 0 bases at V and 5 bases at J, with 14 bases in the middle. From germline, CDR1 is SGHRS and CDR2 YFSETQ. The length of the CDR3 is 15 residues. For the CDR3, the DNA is TGCGCCAGCAGCTTGGATACAGGGCGGATAACTGAAGCTTTCTTT. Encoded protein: CASSLDTGRITEAFF.

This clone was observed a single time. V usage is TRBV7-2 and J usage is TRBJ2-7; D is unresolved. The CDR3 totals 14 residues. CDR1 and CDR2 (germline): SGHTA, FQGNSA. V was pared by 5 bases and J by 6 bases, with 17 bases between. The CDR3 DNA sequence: TGTGCCAGCAGCGCGTCCGCCCGGGTGGTCGAGCAGTACGTC. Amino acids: CASSASARVVEQYV.

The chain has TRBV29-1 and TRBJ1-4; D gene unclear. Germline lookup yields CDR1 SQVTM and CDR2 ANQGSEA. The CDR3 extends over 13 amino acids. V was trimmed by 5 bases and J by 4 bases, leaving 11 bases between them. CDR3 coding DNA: TGCAGCGTTAGGACTCAGCTTAATGAAAAACTGTTTTTT. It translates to CSVRTQLNEKLFF.

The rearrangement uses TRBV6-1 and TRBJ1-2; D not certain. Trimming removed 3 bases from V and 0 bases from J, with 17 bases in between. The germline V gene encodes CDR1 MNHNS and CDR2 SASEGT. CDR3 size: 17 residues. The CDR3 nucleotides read TGTGCCAGCAGTGAGAGTCGTCCGGGAAATGCTAACTATGGCTACACCTTC. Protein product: CASSESRPGNANYGYTF.

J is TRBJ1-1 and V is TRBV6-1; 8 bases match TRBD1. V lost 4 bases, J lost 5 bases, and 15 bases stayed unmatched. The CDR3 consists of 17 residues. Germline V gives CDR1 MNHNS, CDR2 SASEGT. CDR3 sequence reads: CASSASPWGQAGTEAFF. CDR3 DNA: TGTGCCAGCAGTGCATCACCCTGGGGACAGGCGGGAACTGAAGCTTTCTTT.

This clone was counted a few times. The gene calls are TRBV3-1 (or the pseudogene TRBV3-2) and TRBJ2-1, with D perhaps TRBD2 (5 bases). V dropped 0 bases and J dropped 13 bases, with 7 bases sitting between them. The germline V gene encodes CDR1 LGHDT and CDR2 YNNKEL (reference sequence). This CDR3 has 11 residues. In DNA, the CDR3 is TGTGCCAGCAGCCAAGATGCGGGCCAGTTCTTC. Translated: CASSQDAGQFF.

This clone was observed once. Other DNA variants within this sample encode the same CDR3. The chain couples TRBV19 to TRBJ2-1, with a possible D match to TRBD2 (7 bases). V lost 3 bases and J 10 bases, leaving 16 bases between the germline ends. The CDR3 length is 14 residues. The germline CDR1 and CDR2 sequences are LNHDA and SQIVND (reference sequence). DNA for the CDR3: TGTGCCAGTAGTATCGCCGGGGGGCGAGGAGAGCAGTTCTTC. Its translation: CASSIAGGRGEQFF.

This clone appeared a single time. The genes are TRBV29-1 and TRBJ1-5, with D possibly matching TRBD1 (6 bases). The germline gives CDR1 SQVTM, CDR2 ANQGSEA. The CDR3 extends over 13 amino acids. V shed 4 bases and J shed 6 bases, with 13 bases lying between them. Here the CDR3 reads CSVGGGGGQPQHF. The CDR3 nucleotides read TGCAGCGTTGGCGGGGGGGGCGGTCAGCCCCAGCATTTT.

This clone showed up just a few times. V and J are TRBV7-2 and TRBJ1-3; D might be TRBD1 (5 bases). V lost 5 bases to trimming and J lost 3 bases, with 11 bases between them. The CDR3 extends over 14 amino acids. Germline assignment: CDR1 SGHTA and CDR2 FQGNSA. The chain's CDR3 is CASSLQADGNTIYF. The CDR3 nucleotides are TGTGCCAGCAGCCTACAGGCGGATGGAAACACCATATATTTT. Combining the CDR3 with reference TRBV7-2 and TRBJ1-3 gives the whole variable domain GAGVSQSPSNKVTEKGKDVELRCDPISGHTALYWYRQSLGQGLEFLIYFQGNSAPDKSGLPSDRFSAERTGGSVSTLTIQRTQQEDSAVYLCASSLQADGNTIYFGEGSWLTVV.

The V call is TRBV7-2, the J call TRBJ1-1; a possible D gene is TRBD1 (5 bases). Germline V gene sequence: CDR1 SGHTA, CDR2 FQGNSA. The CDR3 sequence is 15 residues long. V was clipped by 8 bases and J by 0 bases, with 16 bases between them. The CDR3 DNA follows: TGTGCCAGCTCCGGGGGATGGGGCATGAACACTGAAGCTTTCTTT. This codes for CASSGGWGMNTEAFF.

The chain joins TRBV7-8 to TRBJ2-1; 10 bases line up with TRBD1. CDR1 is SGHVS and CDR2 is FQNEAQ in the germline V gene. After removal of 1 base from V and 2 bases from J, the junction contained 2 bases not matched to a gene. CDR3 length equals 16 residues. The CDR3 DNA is TGTGCCAGCAGCTTAGAGGACAGGGGGGCCTACAATGAGCAGTTCTTC. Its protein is CASSLEDRGAYNEQFF. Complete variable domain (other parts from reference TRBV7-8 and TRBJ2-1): GAGVSQSPRYKVAKRGQDVALRCDPISGHVSLFWYQQALGQGPEFLTYFQNEAQLDKSGLPSDRFFAERPEGSVSTLKIQRTQQEDSAVYLCASSLEDRGAYNEQFFGPGTRLTVL.

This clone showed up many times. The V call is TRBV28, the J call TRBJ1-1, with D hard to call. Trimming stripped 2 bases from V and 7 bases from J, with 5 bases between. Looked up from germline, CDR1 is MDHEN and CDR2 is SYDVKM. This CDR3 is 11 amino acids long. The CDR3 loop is CASSLVHEAFF. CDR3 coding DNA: TGTGCCAGCAGTTTAGTCCATGAAGCTTTCTTT.

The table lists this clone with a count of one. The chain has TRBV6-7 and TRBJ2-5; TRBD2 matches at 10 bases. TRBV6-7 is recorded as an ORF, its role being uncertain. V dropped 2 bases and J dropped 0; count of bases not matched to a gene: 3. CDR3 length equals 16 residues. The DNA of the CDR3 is TGTGCCAGCAGTTACAAGCGGGGGGGCCACCAAGAGACCCAGTACTTC. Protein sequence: CASSYKRGGHQETQYF.

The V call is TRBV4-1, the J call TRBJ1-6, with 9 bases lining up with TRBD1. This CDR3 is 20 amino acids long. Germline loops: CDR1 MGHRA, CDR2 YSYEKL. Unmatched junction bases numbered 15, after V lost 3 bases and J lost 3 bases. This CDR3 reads CASSQITGTGWVNYNSPLHF. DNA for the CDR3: TGCGCCAGCAGCCAGATTACCGGGACAGGGTGGGTGAACTATAATTCACCCCTCCACTTT.

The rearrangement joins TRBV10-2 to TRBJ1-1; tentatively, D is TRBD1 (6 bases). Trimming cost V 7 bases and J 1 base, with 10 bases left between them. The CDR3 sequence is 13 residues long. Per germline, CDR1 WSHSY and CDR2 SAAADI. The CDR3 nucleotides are TGCGCCAGCAACTTACAGGGGAACACTGAAGCTTTCTTT. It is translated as CASNLQGNTEAFF.

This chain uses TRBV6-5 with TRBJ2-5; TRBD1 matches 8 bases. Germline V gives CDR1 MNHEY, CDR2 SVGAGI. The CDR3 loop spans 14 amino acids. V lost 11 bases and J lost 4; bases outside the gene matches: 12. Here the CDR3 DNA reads TGTGCCTTAGCAAGGGGAGACAGGGGAGAGACCCAGTACTTC. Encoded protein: CALARGDRGETQYF.

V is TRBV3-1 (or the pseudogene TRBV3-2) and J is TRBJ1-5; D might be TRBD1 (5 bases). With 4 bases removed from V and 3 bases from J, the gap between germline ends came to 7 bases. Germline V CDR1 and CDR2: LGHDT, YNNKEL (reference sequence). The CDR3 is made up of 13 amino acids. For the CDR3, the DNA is TGTGCCAGCAGCCCAGGGTCCAATCAGCCCCAGCATTTT. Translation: CASSPGSNQPQHF.

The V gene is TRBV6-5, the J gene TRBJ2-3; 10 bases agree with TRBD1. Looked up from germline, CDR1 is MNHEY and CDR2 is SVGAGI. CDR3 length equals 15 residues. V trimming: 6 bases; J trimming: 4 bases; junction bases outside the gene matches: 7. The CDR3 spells CASSDRDRGPDTQYF. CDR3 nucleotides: TGTGCCAGCAGCGATAGGGACAGGGGCCCAGATACGCAGTATTTT.

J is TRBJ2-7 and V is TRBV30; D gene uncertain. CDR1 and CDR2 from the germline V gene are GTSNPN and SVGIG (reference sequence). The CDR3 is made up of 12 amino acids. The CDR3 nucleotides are TGTGCTGTTCGTCCGAGCTCCTACGAGCAGTACTTC. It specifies CAVRPSSYEQYF.

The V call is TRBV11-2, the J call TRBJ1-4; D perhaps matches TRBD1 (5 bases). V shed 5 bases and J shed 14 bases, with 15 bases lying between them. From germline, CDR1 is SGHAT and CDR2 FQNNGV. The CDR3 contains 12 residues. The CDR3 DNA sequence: TGTGCCAGCAGCCTCCCCCAGGGAAGGCTGTTTTTT. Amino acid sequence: CASSLPQGRLFF.

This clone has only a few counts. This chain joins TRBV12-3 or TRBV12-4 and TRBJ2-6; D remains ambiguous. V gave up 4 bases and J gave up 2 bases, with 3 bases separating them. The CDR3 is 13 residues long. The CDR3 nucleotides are TGTGCCAGCAGTTCAACTGGGGCCAACGTCCTGACTTTC. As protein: CASSSTGANVLTF.

In nucleotides, the CDR3 is TGTGCCAGTAGTATAATCCGCGGGGGTGGAAACACCATATATTTT. Protein product: CASSIIRGGGNTIYF. The chain employs TRBV19 and TRBJ1-3, with TRBD1 as a possible D gene (5 bases). Germline V gene data show CDR1 as LNHDA and CDR2 as SQIVND (reference sequence). Trimming removed 2 bases from V and 3 bases from J, with 11 bases in between. This CDR3 spans 15 amino acids.

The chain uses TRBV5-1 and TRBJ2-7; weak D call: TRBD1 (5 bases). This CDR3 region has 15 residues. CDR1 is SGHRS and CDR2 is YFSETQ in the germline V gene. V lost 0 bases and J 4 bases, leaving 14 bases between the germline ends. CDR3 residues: CASSLAGQNWYEQYV. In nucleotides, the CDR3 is TGCGCCAGCAGCTTGGCCGGACAAAATTGGTACGAGCAGTACGTC.